One and the same sample provided the 3 T cell receptor beta chains below, sequenced in a study of cytotoxic CD8 clonotypes in ibrutinib-treated CLL (dated by TCRdb to the early 2020s). Sample time point, as interpreted from the label and publication: progressive disease on ibrutinib. The library was obtained by the immunoSEQ multiplex PCR assay. TCRdb holds this immuneACCESS table with in-frame rearrangements only. Some clones are missing; in checked studies, unresolved V genes explain under half, and the rest has no known cause. In all, the sample holds 40,000 or so clones, and around 70% of those were seen once. The top ten clones comprise roughly a tenth of the sample. Sequenced here: PBMCs, sampled at disease progression, from a patient treated with ibrutinib. The receptors shown here come from a human donor with chronic lymphocytic leukemia.

V is TRBV29-1 and J is TRBJ1-2; 7 bases match TRBD1. The CDR3 sequence is 13 residues long. Germline assignment: CDR1 SQVTM and CDR2 ANQGSEA. J lost 0 bases, V lost 2 bases, and 0 bases had no gene match. This CDR3 reads CSVERGPNYGYTF. The CDR3 DNA reads as TGCAGCGTTGAAAGGGGGCCTAACTATGGCTACACCTTC.

The chain has TRBV19 and TRBJ2-1; possibly TRBD1 for D (5 bases). This CDR3 has 15 residues. V was pared by 4 bases and J by 3 bases, with 13 bases between. CDR1 and CDR2 from the germline V gene are LNHDA and SQIVND (reference sequence). The CDR3 DNA follows: TGTGCCAGTAGTACTAGGCAGGGCAACTACAATGAGCAGTTCTTC. This translates into CASSTRQGNYNEQFF.

This rearrangement joins TRBV7-9 to TRBJ2-3; a possible D gene is TRBD2 (5 bases). The V gene's germline CDR1 is SEHNR and CDR2 FQNEAQ (reference sequence). V was pared by 2 bases and J by 0 bases, with 9 bases between. The CDR3 contains 15 residues. The CDR3 DNA reads TGTGCCAGCAGCTTACGACGGGATAGCACAGATACGCAGTATTTT. Protein sequence: CASSLRRDSTDTQYF.